A selection of T cell receptor beta chains follows, all from one sample in a study of T cell responses to AZD1222 COVID-19 vaccine. Sequencing used immunoSEQ multiplex PCR; TCRdb keeps in-frame clones, though not all of them. The top ten hold approximately 8.7% of the sample, which has 85,000 to 95,000 clones, about 90% seen once. Material: peripheral blood, obtained on day 0 of AZD1222 vaccination. These receptors were taken from an adult in good health. Both conserved end residues are part of each CDR3. Fields, in order: clone size, V gene, D gene, J gene, CDR3 protein, CDR3 DNA. The D gene is left open where the match is weak. Size tells how often a clone was seen (once, few, many) or the class of an expanded clone, and some rows leave it out.

>-|TRBV6-5|-|TRBJ1-1
CASSYVQASTEAFF
TGTGCCAGCAGTTACGTTCAGGCAAGCACTGAAGCTTTCTTT
>-|TRBV20-1|-|TRBJ2-7
CSASPASTYEQYF
TGCAGTGCTAGTCCCGCCAGCACCTACGAGCAGTACTTC
>-|TRBV4-3|TRBD1|TRBJ2-5
CASSQDRDREETQYF
TGCGCCAGCAGCCAAGATAGGGACAGAGAAGAGACCCAGTACTTC
>-|TRBV9|-|TRBJ2-7
CASSPGPGRKNEQYF
TGTGCCAGCAGCCCGGGTCCGGGACGGAAGAACGAGCAGTACTTC
>few|TRBV4-3|TRBD1|TRBJ1-3
CASSLGQATGNTIYF
TGCGCCAGCAGCTTAGGACAGGCAACTGGAAACACCATATATTTT
>-|TRBV4-3|TRBD2|TRBJ2-3
CASSQGLAVADTQYF
TGCGCCAGCAGCCAGGGACTAGCGGTCGCAGATACGCAGTATTTT
>-|TRBV19|-|TRBJ2-3
CASRIGGGPSTDTQYF
TGTGCCAGTAGGATCGGCGGGGGCCCGAGCACAGATACGCAGTATTTT
>-|TRBV20-1|TRBD1|TRBJ2-7
CSGTGGFEQYF
TGCAGCGGGACAGGGGGCTTCGAGCAGTACTTC
>-|TRBV19|-|TRBJ1-3
CASSPRIGNSGNTIYF
TGTGCCAGTAGTCCCAGGATAGGGAACTCTGGAAACACCATATATTTT
>-|TRBV7-9|-|TRBJ1-2
CASSLAIGANYGYTF
TGTGCCAGCAGCTTAGCGATAGGGGCTAACTATGGCTACACCTTC
>-|TRBV7-9|TRBD1|TRBJ1-4
CASSSEARGKLFF
TGTGCCAGCAGCTCAGAAGCCAGGGGGAAACTGTTTTTT
>-|TRBV19|TRBD1|TRBJ1-5
CASSLRGSGQPQHF
TGTGCCAGTAGTCTCAGGGGGTCGGGTCAGCCCCAGCATTTT
>-|TRBV5-1|TRBD1|TRBJ1-3
CASSLTGVGRNTIYF
TGCGCCAGCAGCTTGACAGGGGTTGGGAGAAACACCATATATTTT
>-|TRBV5-1|-|TRBJ2-1
CASSLDGGEQFF
TGCGCCAGCAGCCTTGACGGGGGCGAGCAGTTCTTC
>-|TRBV5-5|-|TRBJ1-6
CASSLWSSGGQYSPLHF
TGTGCCAGCAGCTTGTGGTCCTCCGGGGGGCAATATTCACCCCTCCACTTT
>-|TRBV5-1|-|TRBJ2-1
CASSLAGGINEQFF
TGCGCCAGCAGCTTGGCCGGGGGAATTAATGAGCAGTTCTTC
>-|TRBV24-1|TRBD1|TRBJ2-3
CATSQGQGTSTDTQYF
TGTGCCACCAGCCAGGGACAGGGAACTAGCACAGATACGCAGTATTTT
>-|TRBV27|TRBD1|TRBJ2-7
CASSLDALDRGEYEQYF
TGTGCCAGCAGTTTGGACGCTCTGGACAGGGGTGAATACGAGCAGTACTTC
>-|TRBV2|TRBD1|TRBJ1-2
CASSGQGLGNYGYTF
TGTGCCAGCAGCGGACAGGGCTTGGGGAACTATGGCTACACCTTC
>-|TRBV3-1/TRBV3-2|TRBD1|TRBJ1-5
CASSLSLGGEQPQHF
TGTGCCAGCAGCCTCTCGTTAGGGGGCGAGCAGCCCCAGCATTTT
>-|TRBV11-2|-|TRBJ1-1
CASSLDSMNTEAFF
TGTGCCAGCAGCTTAGACAGTATGAACACTGAAGCTTTCTTT
>-|TRBV5-6|-|TRBJ1-5
CASSPGPTGNQPQHF
TGTGCCAGCAGCCCGGGACCAACGGGCAATCAGCCCCAGCATTTT
>once|TRBV18|-|TRBJ1-5
CASSPGDGNQPQHF
TGTGCCAGCTCACCAGGGGATGGCAATCAGCCCCAGCATTTT